This T cell receptor beta chain was captured by sequencing in a study of cytomegalovirus exposure and HLA in healthy donors. Study conclusions and caveats: A later analysis found that most CMV-associated TCR beta chains appeared HLA-restricted.

Primers included in the PCR were 60 Vbeta and 13 Jbeta primers. The assay was immunoSEQ multiplex PCR, and TCRdb's table has in-frame clones only and misses some. The table lists roughly 70,000 clones, 65% to 70% of them singletons, with 13% to 15% in the top ten. Turning to this clone: Its target is unknown.

Germline V gives CDR1 SGDLS, CDR2 YYNGEE. This CDR3 comprises 14 residues. The ends were cut back, 3 bases at V and 6 bases at J, with 10 bases in the middle. The clonotype was recovered from a male donor in good health and CMV-seropositive. The sample was PBMCs. J is TRBJ1-6 and V is TRBV9; possible D gene TRBD1, 5 bases. CDR3 sequence (DNA): TGTGCCAGCAGCGCAGAACAGGTTAATTCACCCCTCCACTTT. The encoded protein is CASSAEQVNSPLHF.